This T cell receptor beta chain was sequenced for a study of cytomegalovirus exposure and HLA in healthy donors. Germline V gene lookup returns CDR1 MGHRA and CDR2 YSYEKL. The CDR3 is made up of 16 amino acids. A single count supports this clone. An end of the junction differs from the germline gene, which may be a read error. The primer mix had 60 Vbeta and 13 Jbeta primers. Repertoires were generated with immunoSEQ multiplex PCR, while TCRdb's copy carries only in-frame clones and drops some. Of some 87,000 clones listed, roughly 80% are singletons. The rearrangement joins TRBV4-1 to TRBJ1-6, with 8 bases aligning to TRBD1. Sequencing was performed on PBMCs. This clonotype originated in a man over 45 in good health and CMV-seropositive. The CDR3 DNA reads TGCGCCAGCAGCCAAGAGGGGCAGGGGGCTTATTCACCCCTCCCCTTT. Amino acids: CASSQEGQGAYSPLPF.